This TCR beta chain was sequenced for a study of T cells in Graves' hyperthyroidism and ophthalmopathy. Findings and limits, study-wide: A model built on 13 V-J features separated ophthalmopathy from stable hyperthyroidism.

Patients counted as stable if ophthalmopathy did not develop within 18 months. These patients, aged 18 to 65, had recently diagnosed hyperthyroidism lasting under 2 months. Not enrolled were patients with uncontrolled infection, other autoimmune disease, pregnancy or lactation. Regions amplified from RNA transcripts were the TCR beta CDR3 regions. HTBI primers were the set used in a first-round RT-PCR of the TCR CDR3. TCRdb reprocessed the multiplex PCR reads via MiXCR and lists one record per CDR3 protein. The data contain 380,000 or so distinct CDR3 sequences, roughly 14% of them singletons. On this clonotype itself: Its cognate antigen is unknown.

Sequencing was performed on blood. This TCR came from a woman in her 30s with Graves' hyperthyroidism.

CDR3 in DNA: TGCGCCAGCAGCTTCGGACAGGGGGCTGGCACCGGGGAGCTGTTTTTT. Amino acids: CASSFGQGAGTGELFF. V usage is TRBV5-1 and J usage is TRBJ2-2; 11 bases are a match to TRBD1. This CDR3 has 16 residues. Germline CDR1 SGHRS, CDR2 YFSETQ. The V segment lost 2 bases and the J segment 4 bases; nucleotides outside the gene matches: 4.